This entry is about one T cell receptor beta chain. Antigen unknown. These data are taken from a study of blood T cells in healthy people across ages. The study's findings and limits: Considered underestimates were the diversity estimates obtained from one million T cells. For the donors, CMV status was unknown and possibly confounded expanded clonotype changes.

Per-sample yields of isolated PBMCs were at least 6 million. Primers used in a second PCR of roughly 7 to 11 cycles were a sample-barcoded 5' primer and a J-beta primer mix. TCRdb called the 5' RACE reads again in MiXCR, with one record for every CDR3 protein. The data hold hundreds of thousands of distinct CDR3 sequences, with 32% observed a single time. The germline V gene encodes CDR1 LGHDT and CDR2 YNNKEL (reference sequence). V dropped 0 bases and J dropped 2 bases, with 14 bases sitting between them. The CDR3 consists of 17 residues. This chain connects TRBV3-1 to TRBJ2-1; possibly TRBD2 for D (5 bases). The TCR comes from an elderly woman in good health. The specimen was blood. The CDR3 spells CASSQEGVAGAYNEQFF. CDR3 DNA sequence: TGTGCCAGCAGCCAAGAGGGAGTGGCCGGGGCCTACAATGAGCAGTTCTTC.